This is a list of T cell receptor beta chains from one sample in a study of identifying expanded T cells in peripheral blood. Clones were sequenced by immunoSEQ multiplex PCR, and TCRdb holds only the in-frame ones, with some missing. This table has about 100,000 clones, roughly 87% appearing once. The sample was blood. The receptors were gathered from a person aged 18-70 years in good health. The conserved cysteine and the conserved F or W are not part of the CDR3 here. Fields, in order: clone size, J gene, V gene, CDR3 protein. Only part of the rows carry a size: once, few, many, or a class if the clone is expanded.

- TRBJ2-1 TRBV6-5 ASGKEAHEQF
- TRBJ2-7 TRBV19 ASSMLLEAEQY
- TRBJ1-1 TRBV28 ASTGGWTEAF
once TRBJ1-2 TRBV28 ASFYVYGYT
- TRBJ2-2 TRBV2 ASSGTGGFTGELF
- TRBJ2-5 TRBV11-2 ASSSQGAGSSETQY
- TRBJ1-1 TRBV28 ASSSGGVGLQEAF
- TRBJ2-3 TRBV5-1 ASSLRGARYTDTQY
- TRBJ2-2 TRBV9 ASSPWGTGELF
- TRBJ2-3 TRBV13 ASSLTPGGSTDTQY
- TRBJ2-3 TRBV7-2 ASSLASGAESGQY
- TRBJ1-5 TRBV18 ASSPAFGSNQPQH
once TRBJ2-1 TRBV18 ASSPTSGGYNEQF
few TRBJ1-3 TRBV5-1 ASSRDRAGNTIY
once TRBJ2-3 TRBV7-2 ASSLGSFGRTDTQY
once TRBJ2-3 TRBV19 ASSILAGRDTQY
- TRBJ2-5 TRBV5-5 ASSSMTGTIQETQY
- TRBJ1-5 TRBV6-6 ASSPSAARPPQH
- TRBJ2-1 TRBV29-1 SAGGGARDEQF
- TRBJ1-4 TRBV28 ASSEGRNEKLF
- TRBJ2-7 TRBV7-9 ASSLAGHRIGYEQY
- TRBJ1-1 TRBV2 ASQLTTGSTEAF
- TRBJ2-2 TRBV7-2 ASSRRASLGGELF
- TRBJ2-3 TRBV29-1 SVGGGTDTQY
- TRBJ2-4 TRBV6-4 ASRAVGGEGIQY
- TRBJ1-1 TRBV5-6 ASSFGITEAF
- TRBJ2-1 TRBV27 AAGGTSGAYNEQF
- TRBJ2-1 TRBV7-2 ASSLRGGYNEQF
- TRBJ1-3 TRBV7-6 ASSLGGTGNTIY
- TRBJ2-5 TRBV6-1 ASTSGGVGETQY
- TRBJ2-1 TRBV10-2 ASSDRTSQKEQF
- TRBJ2-5 TRBV7-8 ASSLVTGAPETQY
- TRBJ2-7 TRBV4-3 ASSQVVMGGISYEQY
- TRBJ1-1 TRBV7-9 ASSPSRGDHSPTEAF
- TRBJ2-3 TRBV5-1 ASSLELADTQY
- TRBJ2-3 TRBV6-5 ASWGGTTGTDTQY
- TRBJ1-4 TRBV2 ASSLQGEQEKLF
- TRBJ2-3 TRBV5-6 ASSFGDPDTQY
- TRBJ1-2 TRBV19 ASSQRGDAPNYGYT
once TRBJ1-5 TRBV9 ASSVGQGENQPQH
- TRBJ2-1 TRBV7-2 ASSLRAPYIESSYNEQF
- TRBJ1-3 TRBV5-6 ASSFDENTIY
- TRBJ2-3 TRBV6-6 AKQTDTQY
- TRBJ1-5 TRBV7-9 ASSLGSGVNQPQH
- TRBJ2-3 TRBV7-9 ASTASTDTQY
- TRBJ1-2 TRBV4-3 ASSLSGDRVSNYGYT
few TRBJ2-7 TRBV9 ASSADREHEQY
- TRBJ1-5 TRBV7-8 ASSLGQGGQPQH
- TRBJ2-7 TRBV4-3 ASSQDWAREQY
once TRBJ1-5 TRBV28 ASSLDTAIQGAQH
- TRBJ1-2 TRBV19 ASSISGSVRGYT
- TRBJ1-1 TRBV7-2 ASSLWGTEAF
- TRBJ2-5 TRBV7-8 ASSSPSGGAETQY
- TRBJ2-5 TRBV18 ASSLGQGARETQY
- TRBJ2-7 TRBV30 AWIPGLAASLVHEQY
- TRBJ2-3 TRBV5-1 ASSFLAGISDTQY
- TRBJ2-7 TRBV27 ASSLYWVDTSSYEQY
- TRBJ2-7 TRBV27 ASSLAAGRTYEQY
- TRBJ2-7 TRBV4-2 ASSHSVGIEQY
- TRBJ2-2 TRBV4-3 ASSRQGGENTGELF